The rows below give T cell receptor beta chains drawn from one sample of a study of cytomegalovirus exposure and HLA in healthy donors. Method: immunoSEQ multiplex PCR; TCRdb's copy keeps in-frame clones and lacks some. The sample has fewer than 200,000 clones; nearly 90% are singletons. Sequenced sample: PBMCs. These receptors all stem from a woman aged 18-35 years in good health and CMV-seropositive. The CDR3 runs from the conserved cysteine through the conserved F or W. A D gene is named only where the DNA matches it firmly.

J gene	D gene	V gene	CDR3 protein
TRBJ2-1	TRBD2	TRBV19	CASSITDPGLSYNEQFF
TRBJ2-7	TRBD1	TRBV5-1	CASSSGQGAFPEQYF
TRBJ1-2	TRBD1	TRBV5-1	CASSFGQGFGYTF
TRBJ2-1	-	TRBV6-6	CAGGTVNEQFF
TRBJ1-3	-	TRBV19	CASFPGYSGNTIYF
TRBJ2-7	TRBD2	TRBV6-5	CASHRSAGVDEQYF
TRBJ1-1	-	TRBV29-1	CSVSGRNTEAFF
TRBJ1-5	-	TRBV7-2	CASSPNPNQPQHF
TRBJ2-2	TRBD2	TRBV4-1	CASSQEPHLAGGVGELFF
TRBJ2-3	-	TRBV19	CASTPALLATDTQYF
TRBJ2-7	TRBD1	TRBV27	CASSPRADRAPFVYEQYF
TRBJ2-1	-	TRBV30	CAWSELGEQFF
TRBJ2-1	-	TRBV5-4	CASSKSSGELQVNEQFF
TRBJ2-7	-	TRBV11-3	CASSLVRGSEQYF
TRBJ1-5	-	TRBV27	CASSRGGVSQPQHF
TRBJ1-5	TRBD1	TRBV30	CAWGQGYQPQHF
TRBJ2-5	-	TRBV4-1	CASSQEGGRETQYF
TRBJ2-3	-	TRBV19	CASSIVGAVRDTQYF
TRBJ1-3	-	TRBV4-1	CASSQDRDTLSGNTIYF
TRBJ2-3	-	TRBV2	CASNELRTTDTQYF
TRBJ2-5	-	TRBV5-8	CASSLLQQETQYF
TRBJ2-5	-	TRBV9	CASSVANSAGQETQYF
TRBJ2-1	TRBD2	TRBV5-6	CASSSLYGTTYRNEQFF
TRBJ2-7	TRBD1	TRBV11-3	CASSVGQAEQYF
TRBJ1-3	-	TRBV6-4	CASSDSLSWGVSGNTIYF
TRBJ2-3	TRBD2	TRBV10-1	CASSGGSPDTQYF
TRBJ2-5	TRBD2	TRBV19	CASSSAGGPETQYF
TRBJ2-1	TRBD2	TRBV29-1	CSALTSGRVYNEQFF
TRBJ1-2	-	TRBV2	CASRGGYGYTF
TRBJ2-2	TRBD2	TRBV10-3	CAISELGGSTGELFF
TRBJ2-7	-	TRBV9	CASSRSGGTYEQYF
TRBJ2-3	TRBD1	TRBV9	CASSGTGDADTQYF
TRBJ2-7	-	TRBV30	CAWSVPERRGNEQYF
TRBJ2-1	TRBD2	TRBV5-1	CASRPRGSGRTDEQFF
TRBJ2-7	TRBD1	TRBV28	CASSRGGQGHEQYF
TRBJ2-2	-	TRBV6-5	CASSTGTTNTGELFF
TRBJ2-7	TRBD2	TRBV4-3	CASSQDSGGTYEQYF
TRBJ2-3	TRBD2	TRBV9	CASKALAGGGDTQYF
TRBJ2-3	TRBD2	TRBV5-4	CANHISGSGPDTQYF
TRBJ1-1	-	TRBV6-1	CASRERLETEAFF
TRBJ2-5	TRBD1	TRBV5-1	CASSLGQGAIQETQYF
TRBJ1-4	-	TRBV9	CASSVDGVGGEKLFF
TRBJ1-2	-	TRBV4-3	CASSQSRGVYGYTF
TRBJ1-5	-	TRBV30	CAWSVRDTYNQPQHF
TRBJ2-5	-	TRBV13	CASSLGLRIKTQETQYF
TRBJ2-7	TRBD1	TRBV4-1	CASRSGTDLADGPYEQYF
TRBJ1-1	-	TRBV30	CAWSLYSNIKEAFF